The TCR beta chain under discussion was sequenced for a study of blood T cell repertoires in COVID-19. Study in general: Recovered Cohort 3 donors showed two negative PCRs, clearance, or symptom resolution.

Per the study methods: Scientists estimated how many nucleated cells there were by amplifying reference gene primers. Clones were sequenced by immunoSEQ multiplex PCR, and TCRdb holds only the in-frame ones, with some missing. Clonal size and the V and J genes are those of that table, whereas D and trimming came from the DNA. The data hold approximately 170,000 clones, with approximately 79% observed a single time. In assigning cohorts, the study relied on participant-reported clinical history. CDR1 and CDR2 from the germline V gene are SGHRS and YFSETQ. V was clipped by 1 base and J by 4 bases; unmatched bases: 7. The CDR3 length is 15 residues.

Source material: PBMCs or T cells enriched from blood (not recorded which). The origin of this receptor is a woman in her sixties or seventies in a cohort exposed to, infected with or recovered from COVID-19 (not recorded which). The chain joins TRBV5-1 to TRBJ2-5; 7 bases agree with TRBD1. The CDR3 reads CASSLRRQGLETQYF. Here the CDR3 DNA reads TGCGCCAGCAGCTTGAGAAGACAGGGCTTAGAGACCCAGTACTTC.